This note documents a single T cell receptor beta chain sequence. Germline assignment: CDR1 KGHSH and CDR2 LQKENI. The CDR3 runs 16 residues. After removal of 3 bases from V and 1 base from J, the junction contained 6 bases not matched to a gene. Profiled with immunoSEQ multiplex PCR; TCRdb holds only in-frame clones, not every one. Of about 52,000 clones in the sample, around 94% are singletons; the top ten hold less than 0.8%. The sample is drawn from a study of T cell changes during pregnancy in multiple sclerosis. This TCR was recovered from a female donor with multiple sclerosis, enrolled in a pregnancy study. This chain joins TRBV18 and TRBJ2-3, with 8 bases aligning to TRBD2. Sample: CD4+ T cells from peripheral blood mononuclear cells, taken in the third trimester of pregnancy. The CDR3 sequence is CASSPIAGWGTDTQYF. CDR3 in DNA: TGTGCCAGCTCACCCATAGCGGGGTGGGGCACAGATACGCAGTATTTT.